The next 14 T cell receptor beta chains were all read from a single sample in a study of graft-versus-host responses after intestinal transplantation. Assay: immunoSEQ multiplex PCR; the TCRdb copy retains only in-frame clones and omits some. The data contain fewer than 15,000 clones, 25% to 35% of them seen just once; the ten biggest clones take up just under 4%. Material: alloreactive CD4+ T cells from a mixed lymphocyte reaction culture, obtained before intestinal transplant. As for subset: CFSE-low proliferating T cells sorted from approximately 6-day pre-transplant mixed lymphocyte reaction (GvH or HvG direction). These receptors were taken from a human patient who received an intestinal transplant.

This chain uses TRBV29-1 with TRBJ2-1; D assignment may be TRBD1 or TRBD2 (5 bases each). Germline values: CDR1 SQVTM, CDR2 ANQGSEA. V was cut by 7 bases and J by 15 bases, with 19 bases left in between. This CDR3 has 11 residues. CDR3 sequence reads: CSAPLSWGLFF. The DNA of the CDR3 is TGCAGCGCGCCGCTTTCGTGGGGGTTGTTCTTC.

This clone has just a few counts. This rearrangement joins TRBV5-1 to TRBJ2-1, with TRBD1 as a possible D gene (7 bases). Trimming stripped 0 bases from V and 7 bases from J, with 20 bases between. CDR1 is SGHRS and CDR2 is YFSETQ in the germline V gene. This CDR3 spans 17 amino acids. The CDR3 DNA follows: TGCGCCAGCAGCTTGGGGGCGGGGAAGGGGGCGCGGAATGAGCAGTTCTTC. It is translated as CASSLGAGKGARNEQFF. The full variable domain, completed using reference TRBV5-1 and TRBJ2-1, is KAGVTQTPRYLIKTRGQQVTLSCSPISGHRSVSWYQQTPGQGLQFLFEYFSETQRNKGNFPGRFSGRQFSNSRSEMNVSTLELGDSALYLCASSLGAGKGARNEQFFGPGTRLTVL.

The rearrangement uses TRBV7-9 and TRBJ2-7; D remains ambiguous. V was trimmed by 3 bases and J by 2 bases, leaving 5 bases between them. Germline V gene sequence: CDR1 SEHNR, CDR2 FQNEAQ (reference sequence). This CDR3 region has 12 residues. The CDR3 spells CASSFEAYEQYF. In nucleotides, the CDR3 is TGTGCCAGCAGCTTTGAAGCCTACGAGCAGTACTTC.

Within the sample, this clone is medium-sized. The V gene is TRBV6-6, the J gene TRBJ1-2; D perhaps matches TRBD1 (6 bases). The CDR3 sequence is 14 residues long. Trimming shortened V by 0 bases and J by 2 bases, and 7 bases separated the two germline ends. The germline gives CDR1 MNHNY, CDR2 SVGAGI (reference sequence). The CDR3 DNA reads as TGTGCCAGCAGTTACTCGGGACACAACTATGGCTACACCTTC. Encoded protein: CASSYSGHNYGYTF.

The V and J genes are TRBV7-9 and TRBJ1-1, with TRBD1 identical over 7 bases. This CDR3 spans 13 amino acids. J was trimmed by 4 bases and V by 6 bases; bases with no gene match: 5. In germline, CDR1 is SEHNR, CDR2 FQNEAQ (reference sequence). The CDR3, as DNA: TGTGCCAGCAGACGGGACAGAGGCACTGAAGCTTTCTTT. Its translation: CASRRDRGTEAFF.

This chain connects TRBV6-6 to TRBJ1-2, with 7 bases matching TRBD1. This CDR3 region has 13 residues. CDR1 MNHNY and CDR2 SVGAGI come from the germline V gene (reference sequence). V was pared by 8 bases and J by 6 bases, with 9 bases of the junction left unmatched. The CDR3 is CASGRGRFDGYTF. The DNA of the CDR3 is TGTGCCAGCGGGAGGGGGCGCTTCGATGGCTACACCTTC.

The V gene is TRBV28, the J gene TRBJ1-5; D might be TRBD1 (5 bases). The V gene's germline CDR1 is MDHEN and CDR2 SYDVKM. Trimming left V 2 bases short and J 0 bases short, with 8 bases between. The CDR3 has 15 amino acids. The CDR3 region is CASSLGGTSNQPQHF. As DNA, the CDR3 is TGTGCCAGCAGTTTAGGGGGTACTAGCAATCAGCCCCAGCATTTT.

This clone was recorded only once. V is TRBV15 and J is TRBJ1-2; unclear D gene. The CDR3 extends over 14 amino acids. Between the trimmed V and J ends, which lost 0 bases and 4 bases, there was a span of 9 bases. CDR1 is LNHNV, CDR2 YYDKDF, per germline (reference sequence). The CDR3 protein is CATSRDKNSYGYTF. CDR3 DNA: TGTGCCACCAGCAGAGATAAGAACAGCTATGGCTACACCTTC.

J is TRBJ1-6 and V is TRBV30; the D is unclear. Germline lookup yields CDR1 GTSNPN and CDR2 SVGIG (reference sequence). V lost 2 bases and J lost 8, with 13 bases in between. The CDR3 length is 14 residues. The CDR3 DNA reads as TGTGCCTGGAGTAGCCGTAAAAGTGATTCACCCCTCCACTTT. Protein sequence: CAWSSRKSDSPLHF.

The chain couples TRBV2 to TRBJ1-5; maybe TRBD1 (6 bases). V was shortened by 6 bases and J by 6 bases, with 12 bases between the two germline ends. The CDR3 is made up of 13 amino acids. Per germline, CDR1 SNHLY and CDR2 FYNNEI. The CDR3 nucleotides read TGTGCCAGCAGGGGGGGCGGAGGTCAGCCCCAGCATTTT. Its protein product is CASRGGGGQPQHF.

The J gene is TRBJ2-3, the V gene TRBV6-1; the match to TRBD2 covers 10 bases. Trimming removed 5 bases from V and 7 bases from J; junction bases left unmatched: 9. Germline-derived CDR1 and CDR2 are MNHNS and SASEGT. This CDR3 comprises 15 residues. CDR3 DNA: TGTGCCAGCAGTCAGAGCGGGAGGGCCATATATACGCAGTATTTT. It encodes CASSQSGRAIYTQYF.

This clone showed up just a few times. V and J are TRBV2 and TRBJ2-7; no firm D call. The V end lost 4 bases, the J end lost 3 bases, and 4 bases lay between the germline ends. CDR3 length: 11 residues. Per the germline V gene, CDR1 is SNHLY and CDR2 is FYNNEI. CDR3 amino acids: CASSVVYEQYF. The CDR3 region has the DNA TGTGCCAGCAGTGTAGTCTACGAGCAGTACTTC.

This clone was detected a few times. The chain recombines TRBV6-6 with TRBJ1-5; TRBD1 matches at 7 bases. The ends lost 2 bases at V and 3 bases at J; junction bases unmatched: 7. The CDR3 is made up of 16 amino acids. Per the germline V gene, CDR1 is MNHNY and CDR2 is SVGAGI (reference sequence). DNA for the CDR3: TGTGCCAGCAGTTACGGGACGACAGGGTACAATCAGCCCCAGCATTTT. This gives the protein CASSYGTTGYNQPQHF.

This chain uses TRBV2 with TRBJ1-1, with a possible D match to TRBD1 (5 bases). The germline V gene has CDR1 SNHLY and CDR2 FYNNEI. This CDR3 spans 13 amino acids. The germline V and J ends were trimmed by 9 bases and 3 bases, with 14 bases remaining between them. In DNA, the CDR3 is TGTGCCAGGGGGGTTAGGGTCGACACTGAAGCTTTCTTT. The encoded protein is CARGVRVDTEAFF.